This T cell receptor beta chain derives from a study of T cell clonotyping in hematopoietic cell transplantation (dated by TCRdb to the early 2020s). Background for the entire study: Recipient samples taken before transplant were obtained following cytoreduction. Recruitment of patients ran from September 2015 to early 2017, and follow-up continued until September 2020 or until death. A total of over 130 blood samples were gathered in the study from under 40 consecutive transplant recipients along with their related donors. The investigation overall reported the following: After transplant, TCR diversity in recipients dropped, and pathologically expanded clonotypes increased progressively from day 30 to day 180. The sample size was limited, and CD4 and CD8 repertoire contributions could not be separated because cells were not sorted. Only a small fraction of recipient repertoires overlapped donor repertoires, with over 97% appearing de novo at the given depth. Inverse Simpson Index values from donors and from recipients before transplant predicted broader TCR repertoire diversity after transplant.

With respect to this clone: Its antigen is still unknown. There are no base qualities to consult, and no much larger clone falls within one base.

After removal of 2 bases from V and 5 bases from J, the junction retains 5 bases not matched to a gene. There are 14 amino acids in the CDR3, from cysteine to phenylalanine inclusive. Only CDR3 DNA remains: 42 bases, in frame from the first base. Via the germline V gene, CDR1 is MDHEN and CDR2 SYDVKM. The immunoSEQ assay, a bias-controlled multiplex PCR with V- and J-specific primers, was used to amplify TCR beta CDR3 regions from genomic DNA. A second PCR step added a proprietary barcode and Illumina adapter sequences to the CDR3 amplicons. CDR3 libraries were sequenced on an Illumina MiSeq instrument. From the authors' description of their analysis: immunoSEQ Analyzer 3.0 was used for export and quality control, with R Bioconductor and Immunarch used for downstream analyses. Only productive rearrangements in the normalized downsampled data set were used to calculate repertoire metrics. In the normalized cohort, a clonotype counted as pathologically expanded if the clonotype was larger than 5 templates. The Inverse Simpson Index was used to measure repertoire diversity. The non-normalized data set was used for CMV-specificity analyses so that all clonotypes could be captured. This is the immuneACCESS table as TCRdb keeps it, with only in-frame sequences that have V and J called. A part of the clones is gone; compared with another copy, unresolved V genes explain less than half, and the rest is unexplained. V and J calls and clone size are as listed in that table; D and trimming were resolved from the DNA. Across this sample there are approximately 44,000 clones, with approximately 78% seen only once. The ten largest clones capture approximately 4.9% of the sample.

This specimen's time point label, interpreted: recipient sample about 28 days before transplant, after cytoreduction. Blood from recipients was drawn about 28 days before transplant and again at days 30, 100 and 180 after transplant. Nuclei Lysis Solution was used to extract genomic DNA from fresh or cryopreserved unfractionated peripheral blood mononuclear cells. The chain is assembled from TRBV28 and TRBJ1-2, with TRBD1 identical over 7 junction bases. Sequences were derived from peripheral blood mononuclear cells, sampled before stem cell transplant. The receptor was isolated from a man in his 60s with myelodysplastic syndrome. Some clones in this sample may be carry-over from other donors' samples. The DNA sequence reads TGTGCCAGCAGTTTAAACACAGGGGTATATGGCTACACCTTC. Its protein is CASSLNTGVYGYTF.